This T cell receptor beta chain came from a study of blood T cell repertoires in COVID-19. Study background: Acute and convalescent COVID-19 specimens originated in the United States, Italy and Spain. Sample material is recorded as cDNA or gDNA derived from T cells, B-cell-depleted T cells, or PBMCs.

Per the germline V gene, CDR1 is SGHTA and CDR2 is FQGNSA. This CDR3 spans 14 amino acids. J was trimmed by 6 bases and V by 5 bases; bases with no gene match: 9. In the original analysis: The assay estimated nucleated cells by amplifying reference gene primers. The method was immunoSEQ multiplex PCR; TCRdb's version includes in-frame clones alone and lacks a portion of them. The V and J calls and clone size were taken over from that table, and D and trimming were inferred from the DNA. There are about 140,000 clones in the sample; approximately 80% occur only once, and roughly 1.5% lies in the top ten.

The TCR comes from a human donor in a cohort sampled during active COVID-19. The V call is TRBV7-2, the J call TRBJ2-7; TRBD2 matches 8 bases. Sequencing used peripheral blood. The CDR3 sequence: CASSRAGGAREQYF. The CDR3 nucleotides read TGTGCCAGCAGCCGGGCGGGAGGAGCGCGCGAGCAGTACTTC.